These T cell receptor beta chains were read from a single sample in a study of blood T cells in healthy people across ages. One entry per CDR3 protein results from TCRdb running MiXCR on the 5' RACE reads. Among hundreds of thousands of distinct CDR3 sequences listed, under 35% were seen once. The sequenced material came from blood. The receptors originated from an elderly woman in good health. Both conserved end residues are part of each CDR3. D genes are given only for firm matches. Size is stated for part of the rows, as once, few or many counts, or as a class when the clone is expanded.

TGTGCCAGCAGCTTCCGGTCCAGTGGCTACACCTTC,CASSFRSSGYTF,-,-,TRBV5-4,TRBJ1-2
TGCAGTGCTAGAGAAATAGAACAGGCGCCCTATGGCTACACCTTC,CSAREIEQAPYGYTF,-,-,TRBV20-1,TRBJ1-2
TGTGCCAGCAGCCGGGACAGCCCCTATGGCTACACCTTC,CASSRDSPYGYTF,many,TRBD1,TRBV7-9,TRBJ1-2
TGTGCCAGCAGTCCCCAGAAGGGCGCCTTTTATGGCTACACCTTC,CASSPQKGAFYGYTF,many,-,TRBV12-3/TRBV12-4,TRBJ1-2
TGCGCCAGCAGCCAGGGCAGGACAGGAAGGAACAATGAGCAGTTCTTC,CASSQGRTGRNNEQFF,-,TRBD1,TRBV4-3,TRBJ2-1
TGTGCCAGCAGCTTATATGGCGGCTTTGGCTCTGGGACCAACGTCCTGACTTTC,CASSLYGGFGSGTNVLTF,few,-,TRBV7-9,TRBJ2-6
TGTGCCAGCAGCCGGACAGGGGTGATGTATGGCTACACCTTC,CASSRTGVMYGYTF,many,TRBD1,TRBV5-4,TRBJ1-2
TGTGCCAGCAGTCGTTCAGAGCTAGTGGCAGATACGCAGTATTTT,CASSRSELVADTQYF,many,-,TRBV6-2/TRBV6-3,TRBJ2-3
TGCAGCGTTCAGGGCGTCTCTGGGGCCAACGTCCTGACTTTC,CSVQGVSGANVLTF,many,-,TRBV29-1,TRBJ2-6
TGCGCCAGCAGCTTGGAGCTAAACGGTTGGGAGACCCAGTACTTC,CASSLELNGWETQYF,-,-,TRBV5-1,TRBJ2-5